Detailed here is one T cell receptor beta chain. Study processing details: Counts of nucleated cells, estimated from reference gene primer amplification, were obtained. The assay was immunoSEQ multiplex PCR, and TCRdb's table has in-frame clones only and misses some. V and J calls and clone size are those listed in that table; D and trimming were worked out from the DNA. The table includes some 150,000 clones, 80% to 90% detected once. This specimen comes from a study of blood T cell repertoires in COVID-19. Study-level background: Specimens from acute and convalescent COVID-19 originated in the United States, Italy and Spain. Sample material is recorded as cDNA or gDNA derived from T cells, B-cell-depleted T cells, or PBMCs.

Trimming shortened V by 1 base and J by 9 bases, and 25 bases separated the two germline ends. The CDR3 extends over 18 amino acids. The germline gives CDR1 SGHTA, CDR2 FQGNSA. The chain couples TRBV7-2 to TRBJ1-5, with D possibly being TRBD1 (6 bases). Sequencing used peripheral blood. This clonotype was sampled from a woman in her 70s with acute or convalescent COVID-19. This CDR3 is CASSLGVWGQGYFRPQHF. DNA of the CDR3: TGTGCCAGCAGCTTAGGGGTTTGGGGCCAGGGGTACTTCCGGCCCCAGCATTTT.